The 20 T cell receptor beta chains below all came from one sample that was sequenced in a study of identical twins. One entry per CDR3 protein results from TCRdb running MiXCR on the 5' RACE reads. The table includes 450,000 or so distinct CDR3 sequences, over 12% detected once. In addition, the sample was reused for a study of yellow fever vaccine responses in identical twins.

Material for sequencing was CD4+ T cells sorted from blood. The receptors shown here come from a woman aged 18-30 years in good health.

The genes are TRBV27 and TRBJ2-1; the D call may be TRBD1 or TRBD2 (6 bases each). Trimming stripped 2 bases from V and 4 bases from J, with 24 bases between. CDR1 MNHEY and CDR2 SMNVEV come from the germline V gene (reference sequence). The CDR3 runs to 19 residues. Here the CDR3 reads CASSLKGGWAQQIYNEQFF. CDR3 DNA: TGTGCCAGCAGTTTAAAGGGGGGTTGGGCCCAGCAAATATACAATGAGCAGTTCTTC.

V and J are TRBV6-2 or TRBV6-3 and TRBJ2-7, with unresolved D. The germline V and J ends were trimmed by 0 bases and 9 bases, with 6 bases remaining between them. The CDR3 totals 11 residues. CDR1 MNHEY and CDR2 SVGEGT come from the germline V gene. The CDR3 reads CASSYSAVQYF. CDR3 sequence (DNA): TGTGCCAGCAGTTACTCAGCAGTGCAGTACTTC.

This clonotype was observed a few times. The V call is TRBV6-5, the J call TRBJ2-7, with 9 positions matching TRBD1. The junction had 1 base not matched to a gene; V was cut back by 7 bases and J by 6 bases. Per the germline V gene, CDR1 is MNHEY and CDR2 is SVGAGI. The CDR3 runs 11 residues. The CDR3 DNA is TGTGCCAGCATGACAGGGGGCGAGCAGTACTTC. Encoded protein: CASMTGGEQYF.

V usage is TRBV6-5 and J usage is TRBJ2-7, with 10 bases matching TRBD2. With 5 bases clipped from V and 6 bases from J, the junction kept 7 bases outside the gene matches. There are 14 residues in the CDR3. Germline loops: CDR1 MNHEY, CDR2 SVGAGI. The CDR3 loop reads CASSLPGLASEQYF. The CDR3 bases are TGTGCCAGCAGTCTACCGGGACTAGCGAGCGAGCAGTACTTC.

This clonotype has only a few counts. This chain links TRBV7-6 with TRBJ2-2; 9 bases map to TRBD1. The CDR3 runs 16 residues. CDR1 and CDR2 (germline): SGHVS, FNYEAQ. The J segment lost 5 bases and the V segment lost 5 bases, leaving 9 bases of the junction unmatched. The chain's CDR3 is CASSPRQGVLTGELFF. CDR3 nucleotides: TGTGCCAGCAGCCCACGACAGGGGGTCTTGACCGGGGAGCTGTTTTTT.

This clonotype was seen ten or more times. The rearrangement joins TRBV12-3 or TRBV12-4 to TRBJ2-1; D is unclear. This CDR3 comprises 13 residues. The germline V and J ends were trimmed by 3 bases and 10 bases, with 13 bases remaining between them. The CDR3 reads CASSFHPSEEQFF. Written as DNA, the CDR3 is TGTGCCAGCAGTTTCCATCCCTCGGAGGAGCAGTTCTTC.

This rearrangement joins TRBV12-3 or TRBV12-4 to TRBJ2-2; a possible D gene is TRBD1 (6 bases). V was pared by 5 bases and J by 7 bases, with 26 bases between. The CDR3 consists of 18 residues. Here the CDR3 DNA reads TGTGCCAGCAGTCCCCCCCCCCGGACAGTCCAAGTAGGCGGGGAGCTGTTTTTT. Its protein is CASSPPPRTVQVGGELFF.

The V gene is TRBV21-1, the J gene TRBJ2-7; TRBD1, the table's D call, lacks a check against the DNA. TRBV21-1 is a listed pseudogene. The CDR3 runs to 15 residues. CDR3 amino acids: CASSKERTGTYEQYF. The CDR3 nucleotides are TGTGCCAGCAGCAAAGAGCGGACAGGGACCTACGAGCAGTACTTC.

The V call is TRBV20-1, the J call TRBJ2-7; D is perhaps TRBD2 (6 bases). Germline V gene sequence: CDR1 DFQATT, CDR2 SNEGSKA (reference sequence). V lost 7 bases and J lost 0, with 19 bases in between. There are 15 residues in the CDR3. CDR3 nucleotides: TGCAGTGGAGGGCCTGGGGCTAGCGCCTCCTACGAGCAGTACTTC. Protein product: CSGGPGASASYEQYF.

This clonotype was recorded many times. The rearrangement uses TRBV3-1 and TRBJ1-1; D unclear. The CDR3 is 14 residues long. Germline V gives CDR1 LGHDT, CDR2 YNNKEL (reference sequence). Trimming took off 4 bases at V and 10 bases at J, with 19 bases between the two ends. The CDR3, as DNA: TGTGCCAGCAGCCCCTGGCCCGCCGAAGGTCCAGCTTTCTTT. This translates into CASSPWPAEGPAFF. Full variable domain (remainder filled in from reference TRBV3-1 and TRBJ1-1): DTAVSQTPKYLVTQMGNDKSIKCEQNLGHDTMYWYKQDSKKFLKIMFSYNNKELIINETVPNRFSPKSPDKAHLNLHINSLELGDSAVYFCASSPWPAEGPAFFGQGTRLTVV.

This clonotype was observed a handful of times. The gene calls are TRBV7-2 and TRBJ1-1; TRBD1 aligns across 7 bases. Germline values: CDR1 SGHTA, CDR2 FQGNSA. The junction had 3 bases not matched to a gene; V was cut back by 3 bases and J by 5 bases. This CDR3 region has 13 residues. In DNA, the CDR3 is TGTGCCAGCAGCTTGACAGGGAGAACTGAAGCTTTCTTT. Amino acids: CASSLTGRTEAFF.

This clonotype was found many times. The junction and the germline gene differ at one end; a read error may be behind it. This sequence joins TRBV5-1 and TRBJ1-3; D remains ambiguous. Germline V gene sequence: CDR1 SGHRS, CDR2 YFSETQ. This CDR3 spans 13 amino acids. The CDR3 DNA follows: TGTGCCAGCAGCCCAGGCTCTGGAAACACCATATATTTT. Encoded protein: CASSPGSGNTIYF.

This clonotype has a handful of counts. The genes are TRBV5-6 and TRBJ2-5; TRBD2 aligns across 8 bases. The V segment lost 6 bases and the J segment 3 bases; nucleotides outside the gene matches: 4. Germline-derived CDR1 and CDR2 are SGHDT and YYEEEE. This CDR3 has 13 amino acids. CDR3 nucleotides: TGTGCCAGCAACGGGAGGGTAGAAGAGACCCAGTACTTC. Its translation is CASNGRVEETQYF. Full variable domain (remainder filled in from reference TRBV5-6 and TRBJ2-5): DAGVTQSPTHLIKTRGQQVTLRCSPKSGHDTVSWYQQALGQGPQFIFQYYEEEERQRGNFPDRFSGHQFPNYSSELNVNALLLGDSALYLCASNGRVEETQYFGPGTRLLVL.

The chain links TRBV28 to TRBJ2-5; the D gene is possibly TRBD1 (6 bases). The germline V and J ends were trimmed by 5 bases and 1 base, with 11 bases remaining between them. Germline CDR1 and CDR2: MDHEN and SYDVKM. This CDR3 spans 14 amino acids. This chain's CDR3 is CASSQGDIQETQYF. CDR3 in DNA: TGTGCCAGCAGTCAAGGGGACATCCAAGAGACCCAGTACTTC.

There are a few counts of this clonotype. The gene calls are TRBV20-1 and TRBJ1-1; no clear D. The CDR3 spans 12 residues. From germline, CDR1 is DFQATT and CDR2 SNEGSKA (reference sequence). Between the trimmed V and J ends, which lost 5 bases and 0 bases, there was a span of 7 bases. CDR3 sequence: CSALGLNTEAFF. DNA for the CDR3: TGCAGTGCTCTGGGATTGAACACTGAAGCTTTCTTT.

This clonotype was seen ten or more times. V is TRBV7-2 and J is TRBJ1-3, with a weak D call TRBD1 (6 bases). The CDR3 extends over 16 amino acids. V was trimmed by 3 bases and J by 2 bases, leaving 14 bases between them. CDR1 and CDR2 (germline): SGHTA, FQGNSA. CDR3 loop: CASSLAQGKAGNTIYF. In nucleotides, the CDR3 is TGTGCCAGCAGCTTGGCACAGGGTAAGGCTGGAAACACCATATATTTT.

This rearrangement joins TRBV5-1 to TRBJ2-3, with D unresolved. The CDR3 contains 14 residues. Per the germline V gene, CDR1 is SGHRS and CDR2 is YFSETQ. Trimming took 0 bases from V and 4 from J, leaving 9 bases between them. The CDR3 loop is CASSLGRGADTQYF. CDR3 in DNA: TGCGCCAGCAGCTTGGGGCGAGGAGCAGATACGCAGTATTTT.

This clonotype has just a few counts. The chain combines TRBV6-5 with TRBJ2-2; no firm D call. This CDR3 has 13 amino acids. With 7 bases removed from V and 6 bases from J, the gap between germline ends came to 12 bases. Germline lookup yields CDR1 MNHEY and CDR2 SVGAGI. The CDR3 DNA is TGTGCCAGCATTTTCGTCGGTCCCGGGGAGCTGTTTTTT. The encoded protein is CASIFVGPGELFF.

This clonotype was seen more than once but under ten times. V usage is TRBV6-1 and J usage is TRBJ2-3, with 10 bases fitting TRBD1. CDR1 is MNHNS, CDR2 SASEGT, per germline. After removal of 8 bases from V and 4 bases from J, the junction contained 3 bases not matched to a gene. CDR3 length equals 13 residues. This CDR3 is CASGGTGADTQYF. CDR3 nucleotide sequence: TGTGCCAGCGGTGGGACAGGGGCAGATACGCAGTATTTT.

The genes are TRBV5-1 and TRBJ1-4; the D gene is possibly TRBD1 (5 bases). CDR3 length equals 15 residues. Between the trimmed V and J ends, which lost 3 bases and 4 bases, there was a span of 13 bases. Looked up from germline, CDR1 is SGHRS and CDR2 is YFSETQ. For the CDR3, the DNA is TGCGCCAGCAGCTCCGGTCGGGGGGGTAATGAAAAACTGTTTTTT. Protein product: CASSSGRGGNEKLFF.